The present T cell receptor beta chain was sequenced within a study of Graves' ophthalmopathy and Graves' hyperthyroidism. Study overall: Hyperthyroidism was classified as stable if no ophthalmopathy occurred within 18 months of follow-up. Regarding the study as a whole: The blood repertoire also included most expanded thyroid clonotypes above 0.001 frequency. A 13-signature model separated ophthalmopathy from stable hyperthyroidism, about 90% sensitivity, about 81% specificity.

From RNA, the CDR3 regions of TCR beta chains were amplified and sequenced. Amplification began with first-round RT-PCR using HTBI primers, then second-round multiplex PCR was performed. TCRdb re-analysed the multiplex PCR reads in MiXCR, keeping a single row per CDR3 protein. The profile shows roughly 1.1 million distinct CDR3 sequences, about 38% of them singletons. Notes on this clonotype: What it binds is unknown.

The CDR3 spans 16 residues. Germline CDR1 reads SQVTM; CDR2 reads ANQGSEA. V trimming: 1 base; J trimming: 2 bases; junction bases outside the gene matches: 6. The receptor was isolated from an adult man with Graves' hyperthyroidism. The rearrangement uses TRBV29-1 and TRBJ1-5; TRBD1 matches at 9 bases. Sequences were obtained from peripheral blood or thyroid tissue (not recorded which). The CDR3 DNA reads TGCAGCGTTGAAGTACAGGGGGCCGATGGCAATCAGCCCCAGCATTTT. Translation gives CSVEVQGADGNQPQHF.